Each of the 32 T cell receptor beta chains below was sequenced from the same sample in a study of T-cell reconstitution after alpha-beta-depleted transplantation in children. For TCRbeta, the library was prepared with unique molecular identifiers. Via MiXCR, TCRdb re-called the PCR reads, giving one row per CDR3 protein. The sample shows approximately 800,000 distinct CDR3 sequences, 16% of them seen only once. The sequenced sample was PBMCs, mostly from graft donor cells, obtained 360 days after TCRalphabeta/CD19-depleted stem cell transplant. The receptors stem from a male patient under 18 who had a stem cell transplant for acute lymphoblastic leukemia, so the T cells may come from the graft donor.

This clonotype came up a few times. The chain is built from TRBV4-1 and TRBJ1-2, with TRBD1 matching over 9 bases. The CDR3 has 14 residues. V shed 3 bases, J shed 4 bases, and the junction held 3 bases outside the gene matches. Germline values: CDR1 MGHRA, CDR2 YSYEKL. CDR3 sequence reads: CASSHGTGSYGYTF. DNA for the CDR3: TGCGCCAGCAGCCACGGGACAGGGAGCTATGGCTACACCTTC.

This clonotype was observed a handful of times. Here the CDR3 DNA reads TGTGCCAGCAGTTCCCCCGGGACTAGTCATGAGCAGTTCTTC. It yields the protein CASSSPGTSHEQFF. The chain carries TRBV12-3 or TRBV12-4 and TRBJ2-1; TRBD2 matches at 8 bases. The trim removed 4 bases at V and 8 bases at J, leaving 7 bases unmatched. This CDR3 has 14 amino acids.

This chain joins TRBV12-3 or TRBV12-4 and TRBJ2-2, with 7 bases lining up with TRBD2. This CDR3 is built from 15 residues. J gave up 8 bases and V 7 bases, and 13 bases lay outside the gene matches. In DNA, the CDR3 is TGTGCCAGCACCCCTGGGGGAGGGCCCGCGGGGGAGCTGTTTTTT. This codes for CASTPGGGPAGELFF.

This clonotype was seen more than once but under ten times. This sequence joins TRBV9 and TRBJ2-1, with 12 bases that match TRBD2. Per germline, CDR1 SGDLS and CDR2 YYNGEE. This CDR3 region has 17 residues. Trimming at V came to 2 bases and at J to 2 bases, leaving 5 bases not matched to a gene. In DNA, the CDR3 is TGTGCCAGCAGCGTTCGAGGACTAGCGGGGACCTACAATGAGCAGTTCTTC. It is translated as CASSVRGLAGTYNEQFF.

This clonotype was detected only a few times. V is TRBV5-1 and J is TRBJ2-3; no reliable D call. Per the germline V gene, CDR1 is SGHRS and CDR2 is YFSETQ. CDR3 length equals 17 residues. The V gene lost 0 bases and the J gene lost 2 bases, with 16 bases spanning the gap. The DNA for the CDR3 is TGCGCCAGCAGCTTGGTGGGGATCACAACTTTCACAGATACGCAGTATTTT. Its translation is CASSLVGITTFTDTQYF.

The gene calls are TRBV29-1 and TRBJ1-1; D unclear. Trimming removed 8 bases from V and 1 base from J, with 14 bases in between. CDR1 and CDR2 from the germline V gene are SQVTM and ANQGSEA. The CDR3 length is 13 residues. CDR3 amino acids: CSSQGSGNTEAFF. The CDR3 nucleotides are TGCAGCTCTCAAGGGTCGGGGAACACTGAAGCTTTCTTT.

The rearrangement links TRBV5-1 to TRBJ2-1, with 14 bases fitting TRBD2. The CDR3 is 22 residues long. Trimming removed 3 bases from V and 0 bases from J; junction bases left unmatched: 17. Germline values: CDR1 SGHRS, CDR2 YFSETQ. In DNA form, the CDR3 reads TGCGCCAGCAGCTCCAAAACCTCAGGGACTAGCGGGAGTCAAAGCTCCTACAATGAGCAGTTCTTC. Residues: CASSSKTSGTSGSQSSYNEQFF.

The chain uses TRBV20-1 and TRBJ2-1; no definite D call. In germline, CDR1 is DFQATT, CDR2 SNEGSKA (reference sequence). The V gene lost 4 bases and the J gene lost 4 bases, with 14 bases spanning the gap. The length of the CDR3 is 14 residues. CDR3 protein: CSATEVSAYNEQFF. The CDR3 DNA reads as TGCAGTGCTACTGAGGTATCCGCGTACAATGAGCAGTTCTTC.

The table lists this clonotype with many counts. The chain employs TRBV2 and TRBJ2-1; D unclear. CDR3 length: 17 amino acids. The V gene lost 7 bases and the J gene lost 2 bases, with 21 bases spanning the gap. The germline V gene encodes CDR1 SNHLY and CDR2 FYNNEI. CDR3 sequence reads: CASNTATLQGPYNEQFF. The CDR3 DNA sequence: TGTGCCAGCAACACGGCGACACTCCAAGGGCCCTACAATGAGCAGTTCTTC.

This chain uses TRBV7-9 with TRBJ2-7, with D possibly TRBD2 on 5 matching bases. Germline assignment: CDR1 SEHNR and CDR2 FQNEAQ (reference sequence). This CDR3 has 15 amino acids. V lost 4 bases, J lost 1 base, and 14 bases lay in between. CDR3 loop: CASSSGLTVSYEQYF. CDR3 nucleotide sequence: TGTGCCAGCAGCTCGGGGTTAACGGTGTCCTACGAGCAGTACTTC. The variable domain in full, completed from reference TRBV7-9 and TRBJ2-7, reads DTGVSQNPRHKITKRGQNVTFRCDPISEHNRLYWYRQTLGQGPEFLTYFQNEAQLEKSRLLSDRFSAERPKGSFSTLEIQRTEQGDSAMYLCASSSGLTVSYEQYFGPGTRLTVT.

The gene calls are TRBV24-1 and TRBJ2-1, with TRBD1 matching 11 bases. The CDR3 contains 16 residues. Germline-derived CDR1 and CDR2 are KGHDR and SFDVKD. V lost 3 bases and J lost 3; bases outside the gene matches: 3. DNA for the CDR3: TGTGCCACCAGTGATACAGGGACAGGGGGCTACAATGAGCAGTTCTTC. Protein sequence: CATSDTGTGGYNEQFF.

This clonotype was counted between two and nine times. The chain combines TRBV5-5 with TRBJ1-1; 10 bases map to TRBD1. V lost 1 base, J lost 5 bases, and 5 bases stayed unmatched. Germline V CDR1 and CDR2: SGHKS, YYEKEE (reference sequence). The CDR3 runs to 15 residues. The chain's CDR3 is CASSLRGTGVTEAFF. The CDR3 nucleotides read TGTGCCAGCAGCTTGCGTGGGACAGGGGTGACTGAAGCTTTCTTT.

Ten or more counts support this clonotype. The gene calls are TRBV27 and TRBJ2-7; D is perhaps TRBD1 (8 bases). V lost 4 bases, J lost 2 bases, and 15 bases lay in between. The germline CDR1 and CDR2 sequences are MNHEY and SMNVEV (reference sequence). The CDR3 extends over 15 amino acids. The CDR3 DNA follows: TGTGCCAGCAGTTCCCCACAGGGGGGGGCCTACGAGCAGTACTTC. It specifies CASSSPQGGAYEQYF.

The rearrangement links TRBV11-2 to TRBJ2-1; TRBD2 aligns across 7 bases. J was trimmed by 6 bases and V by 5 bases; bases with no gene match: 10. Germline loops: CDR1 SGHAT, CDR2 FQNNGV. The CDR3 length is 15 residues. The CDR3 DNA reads TGTGCCAGCAGCCGGGTGGTTAGCGGGTTCAATGAGCAGTTCTTC. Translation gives CASSRVVSGFNEQFF.

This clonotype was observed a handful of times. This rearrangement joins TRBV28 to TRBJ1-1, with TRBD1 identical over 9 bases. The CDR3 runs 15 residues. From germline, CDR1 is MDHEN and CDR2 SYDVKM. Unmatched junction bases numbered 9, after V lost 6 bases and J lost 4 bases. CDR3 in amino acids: CASRKQGAGGTEAFF. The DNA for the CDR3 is TGTGCCAGCAGGAAACAGGGGGCGGGGGGCACTGAAGCTTTCTTT.

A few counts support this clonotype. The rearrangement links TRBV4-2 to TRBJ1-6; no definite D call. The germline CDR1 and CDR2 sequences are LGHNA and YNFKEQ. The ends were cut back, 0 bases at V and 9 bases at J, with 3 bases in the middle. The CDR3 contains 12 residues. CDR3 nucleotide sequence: TGTGCCAGCAGCCAAGATGGTTCACCCCTCCACTTT. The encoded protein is CASSQDGSPLHF.

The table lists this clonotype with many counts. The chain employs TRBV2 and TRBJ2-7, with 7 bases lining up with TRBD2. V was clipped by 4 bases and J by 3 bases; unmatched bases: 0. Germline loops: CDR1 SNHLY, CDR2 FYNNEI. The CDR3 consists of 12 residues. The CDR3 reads CASSGDYYEQYF. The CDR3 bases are TGTGCCAGCAGTGGGGACTACTACGAGCAGTACTTC. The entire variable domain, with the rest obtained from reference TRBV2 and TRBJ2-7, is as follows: EPEVTQTPSHQVTQMGQEVILRCVPISNHLYFYWYRQILGQKVEFLVSFYNNEISEKSEIFDDQFSVERPDGSNFTLKIRSTKLEDSAMYFCASSGDYYEQYFGPGTRLTVT.

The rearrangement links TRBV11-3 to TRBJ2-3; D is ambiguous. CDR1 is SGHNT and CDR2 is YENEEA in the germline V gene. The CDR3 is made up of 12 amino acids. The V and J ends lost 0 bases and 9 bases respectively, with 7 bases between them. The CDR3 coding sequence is TGTGCCAGCAGCTTAGATCCTAAGACGCAGTATTTT. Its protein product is CASSLDPKTQYF.

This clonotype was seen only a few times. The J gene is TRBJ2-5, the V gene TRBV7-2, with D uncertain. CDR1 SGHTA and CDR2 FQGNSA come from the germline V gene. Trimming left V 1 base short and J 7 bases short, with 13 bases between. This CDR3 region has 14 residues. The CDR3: CASSLGRSFRTQYF. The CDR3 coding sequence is TGTGCCAGCAGCTTAGGGCGGAGTTTTCGGACCCAGTACTTC.

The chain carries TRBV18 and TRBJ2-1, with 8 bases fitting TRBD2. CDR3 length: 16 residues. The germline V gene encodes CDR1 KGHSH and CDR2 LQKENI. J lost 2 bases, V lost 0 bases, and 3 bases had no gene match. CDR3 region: CASSPPGTRTYNEQFF. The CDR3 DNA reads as TGTGCCAGCTCACCACCGGGGACTAGGACCTACAATGAGCAGTTCTTC.

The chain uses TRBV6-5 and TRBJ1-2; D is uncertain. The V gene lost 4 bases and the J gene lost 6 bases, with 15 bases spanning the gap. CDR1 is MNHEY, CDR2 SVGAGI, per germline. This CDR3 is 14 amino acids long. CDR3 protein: CASSSVLPPDGYTF. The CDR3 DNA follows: TGTGCCAGCAGTTCTGTTCTCCCTCCGGATGGCTACACCTTC.

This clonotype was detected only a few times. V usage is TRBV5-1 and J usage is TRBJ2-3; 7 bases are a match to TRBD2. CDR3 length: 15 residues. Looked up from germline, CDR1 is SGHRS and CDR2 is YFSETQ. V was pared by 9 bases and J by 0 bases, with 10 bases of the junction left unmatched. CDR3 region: CATHDRSGSTDTQYF. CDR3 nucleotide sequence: TGCGCCACTCACGACCGTAGCGGGAGCACAGATACGCAGTATTTT. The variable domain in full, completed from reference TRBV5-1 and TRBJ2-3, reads KAGVTQTPRYLIKTRGQQVTLSCSPISGHRSVSWYQQTPGQGLQFLFEYFSETQRNKGNFPGRFSGRQFSNSRSEMNVSTLELGDSALYLCATHDRSGSTDTQYFGPGTRLTVL.

The CDR3 loop is CASSPTGLAANNEQFF. The DNA of the CDR3 is TGTGCCAGCAGCCCGACCGGACTAGCGGCAAACAATGAGCAGTTCTTC. This chain connects TRBV6-1 to TRBJ2-1; TRBD2 agrees at 10 bases. This CDR3 region has 16 residues. V shed 6 bases, J shed 5 bases, and the junction held 10 bases outside the gene matches. CDR1 and CDR2 from the germline V gene are MNHNS and SASEGT.

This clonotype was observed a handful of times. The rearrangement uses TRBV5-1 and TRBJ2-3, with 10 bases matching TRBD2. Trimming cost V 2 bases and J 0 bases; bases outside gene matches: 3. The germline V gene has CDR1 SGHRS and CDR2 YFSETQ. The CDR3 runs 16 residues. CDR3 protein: CASSFTSGVSTDTQYF. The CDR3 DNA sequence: TGCGCCAGCAGCTTCACTAGCGGGGTTAGCACAGATACGCAGTATTTT.

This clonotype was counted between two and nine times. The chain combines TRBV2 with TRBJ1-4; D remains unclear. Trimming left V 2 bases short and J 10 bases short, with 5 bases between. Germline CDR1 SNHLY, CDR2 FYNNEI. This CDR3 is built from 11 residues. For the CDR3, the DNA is TGTGCCAGCAGTGAACAGAGAAAACTGTTTTTT. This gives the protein CASSEQRKLFF.

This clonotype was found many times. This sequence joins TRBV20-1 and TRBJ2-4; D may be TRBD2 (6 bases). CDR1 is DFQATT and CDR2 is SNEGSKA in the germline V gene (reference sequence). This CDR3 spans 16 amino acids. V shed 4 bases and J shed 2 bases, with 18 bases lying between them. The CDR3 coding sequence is TGCAGTGCTACCCCAGAGGCAGGGAGGTCCAAAAACATTCAGTACTTC. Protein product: CSATPEAGRSKNIQYF.

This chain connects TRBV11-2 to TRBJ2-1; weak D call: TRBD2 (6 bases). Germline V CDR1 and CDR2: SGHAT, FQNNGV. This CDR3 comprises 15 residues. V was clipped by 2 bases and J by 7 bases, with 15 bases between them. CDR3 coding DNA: TGTGCCAGCAGCTTATTAATGGGAGGAACGAATGAGCAGTTCTTC. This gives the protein CASSLLMGGTNEQFF.

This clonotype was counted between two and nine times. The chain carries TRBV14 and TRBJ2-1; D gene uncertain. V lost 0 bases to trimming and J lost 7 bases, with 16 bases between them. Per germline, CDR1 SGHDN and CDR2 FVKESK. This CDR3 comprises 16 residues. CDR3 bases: TGTGCCAGCAGCCAAGATTCCATCCTCGTGCGGAATGAGCAGTTCTTC. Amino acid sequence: CASSQDSILVRNEQFF.

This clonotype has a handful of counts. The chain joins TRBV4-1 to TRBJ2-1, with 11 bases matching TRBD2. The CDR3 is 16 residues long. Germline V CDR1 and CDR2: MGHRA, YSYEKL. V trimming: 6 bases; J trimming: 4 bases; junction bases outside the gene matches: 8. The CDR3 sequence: CASRDSGRDKYNEQFF. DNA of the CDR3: TGCGCCAGCAGAGATAGCGGGAGGGACAAGTACAATGAGCAGTTCTTC.

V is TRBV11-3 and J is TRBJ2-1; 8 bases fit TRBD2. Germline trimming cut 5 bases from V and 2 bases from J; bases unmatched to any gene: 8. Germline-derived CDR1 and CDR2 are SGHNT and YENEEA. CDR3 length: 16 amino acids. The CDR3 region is CASSPIAGQTYNEQFF. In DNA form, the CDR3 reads TGTGCCAGCAGCCCCATAGCGGGGCAGACCTACAATGAGCAGTTCTTC.

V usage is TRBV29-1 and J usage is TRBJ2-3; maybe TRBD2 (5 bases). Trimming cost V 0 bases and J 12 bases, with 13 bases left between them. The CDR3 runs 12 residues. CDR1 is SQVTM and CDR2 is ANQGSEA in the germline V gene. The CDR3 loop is CSVEDSRVAQYF. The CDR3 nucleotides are TGCAGCGTTGAAGATTCGAGGGTAGCACAGTATTTT.

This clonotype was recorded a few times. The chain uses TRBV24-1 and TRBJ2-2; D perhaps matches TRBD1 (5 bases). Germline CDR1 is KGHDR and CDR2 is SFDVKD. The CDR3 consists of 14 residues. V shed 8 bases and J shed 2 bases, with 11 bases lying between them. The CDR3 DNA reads TGTGCCACCACCCAAAGGGGTAACACCGGGGAGCTGTTTTTT. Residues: CATTQRGNTGELFF.